One sample yielded the 4 T cell receptor beta chains listed below, sequenced in a study of T-cell reconstitution after alpha-beta-depleted transplantation in children (dated by TCRdb to between 2015 and 2016). Library preparation employed PCR. The instrument was an Illumina HiSeq 2500. TCR library preparation used molecular barcoding, with unique molecular identifiers applied to normalize quantification of the TCRbeta repertoire. The raw public reads went through TCRdb reprocessing: fastp at Q25, MiXCR clone calling, in-frame beta chains kept. Identical CDR3 proteins give one entry, which carries the most common genes and DNA. The sample records around 480,000 distinct CDR3 sequences, approximately 29% of which are singletons. Of the sample, 2.4% is held by the ten largest clones. Material: PBMCs from the stem cell graft donor, obtained from the stem cell graft. The receptors derive from a human donor who donated a stem cell graft to a child with aplastic anemia.

V gene TRBV15 combines with J gene TRBJ2-1; D uncertain. The CDR3 is made up of 13 amino acids. Looked up from germline, CDR1 is LNHNV and CDR2 is YYDKDF (reference sequence). V lost 0 bases and J 7 bases, leaving 7 bases between the germline ends. The CDR3 is CATSRDTKNEQFF. In DNA form, the CDR3 reads TGTGCCACCAGCAGAGATACGAAAAATGAGCAGTTCTTC.

This chain joins TRBV29-1 and TRBJ2-7, with 7 bases aligning to TRBD1. The germline gives CDR1 SQVTM, CDR2 ANQGSEA. This CDR3 is 14 amino acids long. Trimming removed 7 bases from V and 2 bases from J; junction bases left unmatched: 11. CDR3: CSAQTGVGPYEQYF. The DNA of the CDR3 is TGCAGCGCCCAAACAGGGGTAGGACCCTACGAGCAGTACTTC.

This clonotype was observed a few times. J is TRBJ2-3 and V is TRBV5-1, with D perhaps assigned TRBD1 or TRBD2 (6 bases each). This CDR3 has 14 residues. The V end lost 4 bases, the J end lost 3 bases, and 12 bases lay between the germline ends. The germline gives CDR1 SGHRS, CDR2 YFSETQ. The CDR3 DNA is TGCGCCAGCAGCCGACAGGAGGGAACAGATACGCAGTATTTT. This gives the protein CASSRQEGTDTQYF.

The chain employs TRBV2 and TRBJ1-1, with D tentatively TRBD1 (6 bases). CDR1 is SNHLY and CDR2 is FYNNEI in the germline V gene. CDR3 length equals 12 residues. Trimming pared 3 bases from V and 7 bases from J, leaving 9 bases between. The CDR3: CASSDRTVEAFF. CDR3 DNA sequence: TGTGCCAGCAGTGACCGGACAGTTGAAGCTTTCTTT.